This T cell receptor beta chain came from a study of T cells after yellow fever vaccination (dated by TCRdb to the late 2010s). The study in broad terms: Libraries from fractions with low cell numbers were prepared with the SMART-Seq v4 Ultra Low Input RNA kit. Blood was drawn at multiple timepoints before and after primary and secondary immunization, with bulk PBMC replicates and cell subsets isolated. Two healthy male donors, one aged 18 to 29 and one aged 30 to 40 years, were included in the cohort. To follow T-cell clones before and after primary and booster YFV17D yellow fever vaccination, bulk TCR alpha and beta repertoires were sequenced over time. General conclusions and limits of the study: After the booster, most of the clones that had expanded following primary vaccination were detected again (around 95% of CD4 and around 88% of CD8), which suggests that memory was broadly maintained. Only a couple of donors were included in the study, so the extent to which the findings can be generalized is limited. A small share of clonotypes occurred in both CD4 and CD8 compartments, likely arising from convergent recombination. Computational filtering was required because FACS-sorted repertoires could contain abundant contaminating clonotypes from the bulk population. The secondary T-cell response was found to be weaker but faster than the primary response, with a peak reached on day 5 rather than on day 15.

Synthesis of TCR cDNA relied on 5'RACE template switching, a step that introduced a universal primer site along with unique molecular identifiers. Priming for cDNA synthesis came from both the TCR alpha and TCR beta constant segments. Libraries were amplified in two PCR steps, with sample barcodes and sequencing adapters added in the second step. Sequencing of the libraries was done on either Illumina HiSeq 2500 (2x100 bp) or NovaSeq (2x150 bp). Turning to the authors' computational methods: MIGEC was used to demultiplex reads and collapse the reads into UMI consensus sequences, and MiXCR was used for V(D)J alignment. Using edgeR on replicate PBMC samples, clonotypes were called vaccine-responding if FDR was below 0.01 and the log2 fold change was above 5 up to day 15. Each bulk clonotype received a CD4 or CD8 identity based on whether the sequenced CD4 or CD8 repertoire contained that clonotype at higher abundance. The raw public reads went through TCRdb reprocessing: fastp at Q25, MiXCR clone calling, in-frame beta chains kept. All rows with the same CDR3 protein become a single entry with the most common DNA and genes. What appears here as the V and J calls and clone size reflects TCRdb's work, not the paper's. In this sample the table shows 150,000 to 200,000 distinct CDR3 sequences, around 7.3% of which occur a single time. The ten largest clones take up 2.5% of the sample.

Per the publication, the treatment or condition label means: live attenuated yellow fever vaccine strain. PBMCs were isolated from peripheral blood using a standard Ficoll-Paque protocol. CD4 and CD8 T-cell fractions were isolated with Dynabeads CD4 and CD8 positive selection kits. TriZol was used to extract RNA from bulk PBMCs, CD4 and CD8 fractions, and dextramer-positive and dextramer-negative fractions. This clonotype was picked up many times. What this receptor recognizes is not known. No per-base quality is available; no much larger clone lies one base away. CDR1 and CDR2 (SEHNR, FQNEAQ) derive from the germline V gene (reference sequence). Measured from the cysteine to the phenylalanine, the CDR3 is 14 residues long. Just CDR3 DNA is preserved here, 42 bases in frame from base 1. A distance of 7 bases separates the germline ends of V and J, which lose 1 base and 2 bases respectively.

The chain couples TRBV7-9 to TRBJ2-3; no D gene call is confident. This specimen consisted of CD4+ T cells sorted from PBMCs, obtained 4 to 6 days after the first yellow fever vaccination. The TCR sequence derives from a man younger than 30 who received the YFV17D yellow fever vaccine. The CDR3 protein sequence reads: CASSLVGLTDTQYF. The nucleotide sequence is given as TGTGCCAGCAGCTTAGTAGGGCTCACAGATACGCAGTATTTT.